The clone carrying this T cell receptor (beta chain) has ten or more counts. Antigen unknown. The sample belongs to a study of blood T cells in healthy people across ages. General observations from the study: Age showed a roughly linear inverse relationship with TCR beta diversity per million T cells. Shifts in expanded clonotypes may have been confounded by donor CMV status, which was unknown.

Primers used in a second PCR of about 7 to 12 cycles were a sample-barcoded 5' primer and a J-beta primer mix. Tagging of each cDNA molecule was performed by a template-switch adaptor with 12 random nucleotides. TCRdb independently ran MiXCR on the 5' RACE reads; one entry per CDR3 protein. The data contain about 1.5 million distinct CDR3 sequences, approximately 39% of them singletons. Per germline, CDR1 PRHDT and CDR2 FYEKMQ (reference sequence). The CDR3 contains 13 residues. Trimming pared 2 bases from V and 7 bases from J, leaving 9 bases between. Those donating, healthy Caucasian individuals from Russia, were aged roughly 6 to 90.

The chain uses TRBV13 and TRBJ2-1; possibly TRBD2 for D (5 bases). This clonotype was sampled from a woman in her late teens or twenties in good health. The sample comprised blood. This CDR3 reads CASSLRRGNEQFF. CDR3 DNA: TGTGCCAGCAGCTTACGCCGGGGAAATGAGCAGTTCTTC. The full variable domain, rest sourced from reference TRBV13 and TRBJ2-1, is AAGVIQSPRHLIKEKRETATLKCYPIPRHDTVYWYQQGPGQDPQFLISFYEKMQSDKGSIPDRFSAQQFSDYHSELNMSSLELGDSALYFCASSLRRGNEQFFGPGTRLTVL.